This is a list of T cell receptor beta chains from one sample in a study of technical replicates of blood from a few donors. Sequenced by immunoSEQ multiplex PCR; TCRdb stores in-frame clones only, minus some. The table includes approximately 51,000 clones, about 94% detected once. Sequenced input: PBMCs. These receptors were obtained from a human donor in good health. Some clones in this sample may be carry-over from other donors' samples. CDR3s include the opening cysteine and the closing phenylalanine or tryptophan. D genes are given only for firm matches. Clone size, where shown, is once, few, many, or a class for clones that have expanded.

d_call: TRBD1
v_call: TRBV9
j_call: TRBJ2-7
clone_size: -
cdr3_aa: CASSVDAGGNEQYF
cdr3_nt: TGTGCCAGCAGCGTAGACGCAGGGGGCAACGAGCAGTACTTC

d_call: TRBD2
v_call: TRBV5-4
j_call: TRBJ2-5
clone_size: -
cdr3_aa: CASSPTIISGGAETQYF
cdr3_nt: TGTGCCAGCAGCCCAACTATAATTAGCGGGGGGGCGGAGACCCAGTACTTC

d_call: TRBD2
v_call: TRBV18
j_call: TRBJ2-6
clone_size: -
cdr3_aa: CASSPPLAGTSGANVLTF
cdr3_nt: TGTGCCAGCTCACCACCCCTAGCGGGAACCTCTGGGGCCAACGTCCTGACTTTC

d_call: -
v_call: TRBV9
j_call: TRBJ2-3
clone_size: -
cdr3_aa: CASSVAISGRTDTQYF
cdr3_nt: TGTGCCAGCAGCGTAGCAATTAGCGGTCGCACAGATACGCAGTATTTT

d_call: -
v_call: TRBV27
j_call: TRBJ1-2
clone_size: -
cdr3_aa: CASKSGGDYYGYTF
cdr3_nt: TGTGCCAGCAAAAGCGGGGGGGATTACTATGGCTACACCTTC

d_call: TRBD1
v_call: TRBV27
j_call: TRBJ2-5
clone_size: once
cdr3_aa: CASSLEGTGIWETQYF
cdr3_nt: TGTGCCAGCAGTCTCGAGGGGACAGGGATTTGGGAGACCCAGTACTTC

d_call: TRBD2
v_call: TRBV27
j_call: TRBJ2-4
clone_size: -
cdr3_aa: CASSSGLAVAKNIQYF
cdr3_nt: TGTGCCAGCAGTAGCGGACTAGCGGTAGCCAAAAACATTCAGTACTTC

d_call: -
v_call: TRBV18
j_call: TRBJ2-3
clone_size: -
cdr3_aa: CASSPLRRDTQYF
cdr3_nt: TGTGCCAGCTCACCATTGCGGAGAGATACGCAGTATTTT

d_call: -
v_call: TRBV9
j_call: TRBJ1-3
clone_size: -
cdr3_aa: CASSVEERNTIYF
cdr3_nt: TGTGCCAGCAGCGTAGAAGAGAGGAACACCATATATTTT

d_call: -
v_call: TRBV5-1
j_call: TRBJ1-5
clone_size: -
cdr3_aa: CASSLDPGNQPQHF
cdr3_nt: TGCGCCAGCAGCTTGGACCCGGGCAATCAGCCCCAGCATTTT

d_call: -
v_call: TRBV6-5
j_call: TRBJ2-2
clone_size: -
cdr3_aa: CASSYGLGDGELFF
cdr3_nt: TGTGCCAGCAGTTACGGACTCGGAGACGGGGAGCTGTTTTTT

d_call: TRBD2
v_call: TRBV5-1
j_call: TRBJ2-1
clone_size: -
cdr3_aa: CASSLGTSGISYNEQFF
cdr3_nt: TGCGCCAGCAGCCTCGGGACTAGCGGGATCTCCTACAATGAGCAGTTCTTC

d_call: TRBD2
v_call: TRBV7-6
j_call: TRBJ2-7
clone_size: once
cdr3_aa: CASSHPSGRESSYEQYF
cdr3_nt: TGTGCCAGCAGCCACCCTAGCGGGAGGGAGAGCTCCTACGAGCAGTACTTC

d_call: TRBD1
v_call: TRBV2
j_call: TRBJ2-7
clone_size: -
cdr3_aa: CASSTSGTGVYEQYF
cdr3_nt: TGTGCCAGCAGCACCTCCGGGACAGGGGTTTACGAGCAGTACTTC

d_call: -
v_call: TRBV29-1
j_call: TRBJ2-5
clone_size: -
cdr3_aa: CSVRQVWETQYF
cdr3_nt: TGCAGCGTGCGACAGGTTTGGGAGACCCAGTACTTC

d_call: TRBD1
v_call: TRBV12-5
j_call: TRBJ1-5
clone_size: -
cdr3_aa: CASGLVGKGARQPQHF
cdr3_nt: TGTGCTAGTGGTTTGGTAGGGAAGGGGGCAAGGCAGCCCCAGCATTTT

d_call: TRBD2
v_call: TRBV28
j_call: TRBJ2-3
clone_size: -
cdr3_aa: CASIGRRGVEDTQYF
cdr3_nt: TGTGCCAGCATCGGTCGGCGGGGGGTGGAAGATACGCAGTATTTT

d_call: TRBD2
v_call: TRBV9
j_call: TRBJ2-3
clone_size: -
cdr3_aa: CASSVGLASTDTQYF
cdr3_nt: TGTGCCAGCAGCGTAGGACTAGCGTCCACAGATACGCAGTATTTT

d_call: TRBD2
v_call: TRBV5-8
j_call: TRBJ2-1
clone_size: -
cdr3_aa: CASSLTSGRANEQFF
cdr3_nt: TGTGCCAGCAGCCTAACTAGCGGGAGGGCGAATGAGCAGTTCTTC

d_call: -
v_call: TRBV5-1
j_call: TRBJ2-3
clone_size: -
cdr3_aa: CASSLDFVHTDTQYF
cdr3_nt: TGCGCCAGCAGCTTGGACTTCGTCCACACAGATACGCAGTATTTT

d_call: -
v_call: TRBV29-1
j_call: TRBJ1-3
clone_size: -
cdr3_aa: CSVEDLQGIGGNTIYF
cdr3_nt: TGCAGCGTTGAAGATTTGCAGGGAATCGGTGGAAACACCATATATTTT